The 28 T cell receptor beta chains given below trace back to one sample, sequenced in a study of CD8 T cells in ankylosing spondylitis. Whole-study results and caveats: The study identified a TCR beta motif of about eight highly homologous variants that appeared characteristic of ankylosing spondylitis blood.

No antigen is known for these receptors. TCRdb used MiXCR to reprocess the 5' RACE reads, holding one entry per CDR3 protein. The data contain roughly 450,000 distinct CDR3 sequences, roughly 27% of them singletons. The sequenced sample was blood, either unsorted or a sorted T cell fraction (not recorded which). The receptors were sampled from a male donor with ankylosing spondylitis.

The chain links TRBV14 to TRBJ2-1; no reliable D call. The germline V gene encodes CDR1 SGHDN and CDR2 FVKESK. The CDR3 runs 11 residues. Deletions cut 7 bases from V and 3 bases from J, with 4 bases between. Written as DNA, the CDR3 is TGTGCCAGCAACAACTACAATGAGCAGTTCTTC. It yields the protein CASNNYNEQFF.

This rearrangement joins TRBV12-3 or TRBV12-4 to TRBJ1-2; D perhaps matches TRBD1 (5 bases). The CDR3 is made up of 16 amino acids. Deletions cut 1 base from V and 5 bases from J, with 17 bases between. The CDR3 coding sequence is TGTGCCAGCAGTTTAGGAGACCGGGACCAGGCTTATGGCTACACCTTC. Protein product: CASSLGDRDQAYGYTF.

This clonotype was seen a few times. V is TRBV12-3 or TRBV12-4 and J is TRBJ1-5; 9 bases align to TRBD1. With 5 bases clipped from V and 1 base from J, the junction kept 3 bases outside the gene matches. There are 15 residues in the CDR3. The CDR3: CASSDRGGSNQPQHF. For the CDR3, the DNA is TGTGCCAGCAGTGACAGGGGGGGCAGCAATCAGCCCCAGCATTTT.

This clonotype was seen repeatedly, ten times or more. The V call is TRBV7-9, the J call TRBJ2-2, with D hard to call. The germline V and J ends were trimmed by 0 bases and 4 bases, with 3 bases remaining between them. There are 13 residues in the CDR3. The germline V gene has CDR1 SEHNR and CDR2 FQNEAQ (reference sequence). CDR3 in DNA: TGTGCCAGCAGCTTAGCGGGCACCGGGGAGCTGTTTTTT. Its protein product is CASSLAGTGELFF.

This clonotype has more than one count but fewer than ten. The V call is TRBV3-1, the J call TRBJ1-6, with TRBD1 matching 9 bases. V shed 2 bases and J 9 bases; nucleotides not matched to a gene: 2. Germline CDR1 LGHDT, CDR2 YNNKEL (reference sequence). The CDR3 loop spans 14 amino acids. CDR3 nucleotide sequence: TGTGCCAGCAGCCAATCGGACAGGGGTTCACCCCTCCACTTT. It is translated as CASSQSDRGSPLHF.

The chain links TRBV12-3 or TRBV12-4 to TRBJ1-2, with a tentative D call TRBD1 (5 bases). V lost 5 bases to trimming and J lost 8 bases, with 15 bases between them. There are 13 residues in the CDR3. The CDR3 sequence: CASSPGTLRGYTF. CDR3 in DNA: TGTGCCAGCAGTCCCGGGACCCTCAGAGGCTACACCTTC.

V gene TRBV5-1 combines with J gene TRBJ1-3; D gene uncertain. Germline V CDR1 and CDR2: SGHRS, YFSETQ. Trimming took off 4 bases at V and 3 bases at J, with 14 bases between the two ends. There are 15 residues in the CDR3. The CDR3: CASSALTGNGNTIYF. In DNA form, the CDR3 reads TGCGCCAGCAGCGCCTTGACCGGGAATGGAAACACCATATATTTT.

V and J are TRBV7-2 and TRBJ1-5; D may be TRBD1 (5 bases). This CDR3 contains 15 residues. The V gene's germline CDR1 is SGHTA and CDR2 FQGNSA. Trimming stripped 5 bases from V and 5 bases from J, with 16 bases between. The CDR3 spells CASSPLEGTYQPQHF. The CDR3 DNA follows: TGTGCCAGCAGCCCCCTGGAGGGGACGTATCAGCCCCAGCATTTT.

CDR3 amino acids: CASSELAGDPITDTQYF. The CDR3 region has the DNA TGTGCCAGCAGTGAACTAGCGGGAGACCCGATCACAGATACGCAGTATTTT. The V and J genes are TRBV2 and TRBJ2-3, with 10 bases lining up with TRBD2. The germline V gene has CDR1 SNHLY and CDR2 FYNNEI. CDR3 size: 17 residues. J was trimmed by 2 bases and V by 2 bases; bases with no gene match: 7.

The gene calls are TRBV10-3 and TRBJ1-2, with 7 bases that match TRBD1. There are 15 residues in the CDR3. The junction had 9 bases not matched to a gene; V was cut back by 4 bases and J by 4 bases. Germline CDR1 is ENHRY and CDR2 is SYGVKD. As DNA, the CDR3 is TGTGCCATCAGTGGGACCGGGACAGACCTCTATGGCTACACCTTC. Protein: CAISGTGTDLYGYTF.

This clonotype has more than one count but fewer than ten. The CDR3: CASSATGRNQPQHF. The CDR3 region has the DNA TGCGCCAGCAGCGCAACTGGGCGCAATCAGCCCCAGCATTTT. The chain couples TRBV5-1 to TRBJ1-5; D gene uncertain. Germline V gives CDR1 SGHRS, CDR2 YFSETQ. The CDR3 has 14 amino acids. Trimming shortened V by 4 bases and J by 2 bases, and 10 bases separated the two germline ends.

The rearrangement links TRBV19 to TRBJ2-7; D might be TRBD1 (6 bases). Germline lookup yields CDR1 LNHDA and CDR2 SQIVND (reference sequence). CDR3 length: 13 residues. Trimming pared 7 bases from V and 5 bases from J, leaving 15 bases between. In DNA form, the CDR3 reads TGTGCCAGTACCTCGAGGGGGACCCACGAGCAGTACTTC. This sequence encodes CASTSRGTHEQYF. Together with reference TRBV19 and TRBJ2-7, the CDR3 gives the full variable domain: DGGITQSPKYLFRKEGQNVTLSCEQNLNHDAMYWYRQDPGQGLRLIYYSQIVNDFQKGDIAEGYSVSREKKESFPLTVTSAQKNPTAFYLCASTSRGTHEQYFGPGTRLTVT.

The chain has TRBV11-2 and TRBJ2-1; D remains ambiguous. The V end was cut by 1 base, the J end by 8 bases, with 15 bases between. CDR3 length: 15 residues. Germline values: CDR1 SGHAT, CDR2 FQNNGV. The CDR3 region has the DNA TGTGCCAGCAGCTTAGGAATGTTTTCGGGCGATGAGCAGTTCTTC. Translating gives CASSLGMFSGDEQFF.

The chain carries TRBV10-3 and TRBJ2-7; no firm D call. This CDR3 has 13 residues. Looked up from germline, CDR1 is ENHRY and CDR2 is SYGVKD. V lost 4 bases, J lost 3 bases, and 10 bases lay in between. The CDR3 sequence: CAISAGRSYEQYF. The CDR3 coding sequence is TGTGCCATCAGTGCAGGACGGAGCTACGAGCAGTACTTC.

This clonotype was counted between two and nine times. The chain couples TRBV5-1 to TRBJ2-2, with D perhaps matching TRBD2 (6 bases). Per the germline V gene, CDR1 is SGHRS and CDR2 is YFSETQ. The CDR3 spans 16 residues. Trimming took 2 bases from V and 6 from J, leaving 17 bases between them. CDR3 sequence reads: CASSFQTPGVSGELFF. CDR3 nucleotide sequence: TGCGCCAGCAGCTTCCAGACCCCGGGGGTTTCCGGGGAGCTGTTTTTT. The full variable domain, its missing parts supplied by reference TRBV5-1 and TRBJ2-2, is KAGVTQTPRYLIKTRGQQVTLSCSPISGHRSVSWYQQTPGQGLQFLFEYFSETQRNKGNFPGRFSGRQFSNSRSEMNVSTLELGDSALYLCASSFQTPGVSGELFFGEGSRLTVL.

This clonotype was seen a few times. The V call is TRBV20-1, the J call TRBJ1-2; D is unclear. This CDR3 is built from 11 residues. The V and J ends lost 1 base and 6 bases respectively, with 6 bases between them. Germline V gene data show CDR1 as DFQATT and CDR2 as SNEGSKA (reference sequence). The CDR3 protein is CSARGYHGYTF. CDR3 nucleotides: TGCAGTGCTAGAGGCTACCATGGCTACACCTTC.

The chain recombines TRBV11-1 with TRBJ2-7, with 7 bases identical to TRBD1. Germline V lookup: CDR1 SGHAT, CDR2 FQDESV (reference sequence). The junction had 12 bases not matched to a gene; V was cut back by 5 bases and J by 5 bases. This CDR3 has 15 amino acids. CDR3 in DNA: TGTGCCAGCAGCCGGACCGGGACAGTCTTCGACGAGCAGTACTTC. It codes for CASSRTGTVFDEQYF.

This sequence joins TRBV3-1 and TRBJ2-7, with D hard to call. CDR1 is LGHDT and CDR2 is YNNKEL in the germline V gene (reference sequence). The CDR3 has 14 amino acids. The V and J ends lost 1 base and 5 bases respectively, with 12 bases between them. The CDR3 protein is CASSQGLHPNEQYV. CDR3 DNA sequence: TGTGCCAGCAGCCAAGGGCTTCACCCCAACGAGCAGTACGTC.

The V gene is TRBV25-1, the J gene TRBJ2-1; either TRBD1 or TRBD2 may supply D (5 bases each). There are 14 residues in the CDR3. Between the trimmed V and J ends, which lost 3 bases and 9 bases, there was a span of 15 bases. Germline V lookup: CDR1 MGHDK, CDR2 SYGVNS. The CDR3 sequence: CASSDLQAGGEQFF. In DNA form, the CDR3 reads TGTGCCAGCAGTGACCTACAGGCGGGCGGTGAGCAGTTCTTC.

The chain combines TRBV7-2 with TRBJ2-5; possibly TRBD1 for D (6 bases). From germline, CDR1 is SGHTA and CDR2 FQGNSA. The V end lost 3 bases, the J end lost 4 bases, and 9 bases lay between the germline ends. The CDR3 length is 13 residues. The CDR3 DNA follows: TGTGCCAGCAGCTTCCAGGGGCCAGAGACCCAGTACTTC. Encoded protein: CASSFQGPETQYF.

This clonotype showed up just a few times. The V gene is TRBV14, the J gene TRBJ2-1; no reliable D call. Trimming removed 4 bases from V and 9 bases from J, with 10 bases in between. CDR3 length equals 12 residues. Germline V CDR1 and CDR2: SGHDN, FVKESK. As DNA, the CDR3 is TGTGCCAGCAGCCCCGAGTGGGGTGAGCAGTTCTTC. This codes for CASSPEWGEQFF.

This sequence joins TRBV29-1 and TRBJ1-2; D is unclear. CDR1 and CDR2 from the germline V gene are SQVTM and ANQGSEA. The V end lost 7 bases, the J end lost 8 bases, and 17 bases lay between the germline ends. The CDR3 has 12 amino acids. The CDR3 spells CSAGDVSRGYTF. The CDR3 nucleotides read TGCAGCGCTGGAGACGTTAGTCGCGGCTACACCTTC.

Only a few counts were recorded for this clonotype. The chain recombines TRBV10-3 with TRBJ2-7, with 7 bases matching TRBD2. V shed 5 bases, J shed 1 base, and the junction held 5 bases outside the gene matches. The germline V gene has CDR1 ENHRY and CDR2 SYGVKD. The CDR3 runs 14 residues. CDR3 DNA: TGTGCCATCAGTAGCGGGGCCCAATCCTACGAGCAGTACGTC. This codes for CAISSGAQSYEQYV.

V usage is TRBV25-1 and J usage is TRBJ1-5; a possible D gene is TRBD1 (5 bases). The CDR3 totals 14 residues. Trimming shortened V by 8 bases and J by 1 base, and 12 bases separated the two germline ends. Germline lookup yields CDR1 MGHDK and CDR2 SYGVNS. Here the CDR3 DNA reads TGTGCCAGCGCCCCGGGGGACAGCAATCAGCCCCAGCATTTT. As protein: CASAPGDSNQPQHF.

The CDR3, as DNA: TGCAGCGTTCAGGCGATTCTTGACAATGAGCAGTTCTTC. This encodes CSVQAILDNEQFF. J is TRBJ2-1 and V is TRBV29-1; D gene uncertain. Looked up from germline, CDR1 is SQVTM and CDR2 is ANQGSEA. With 5 bases removed from V and 5 bases from J, the gap between germline ends came to 13 bases. This CDR3 comprises 13 residues.

The chain recombines TRBV21-1 with TRBJ1-4; the tabulated D call, TRBD1, remains unverified against the DNA. TRBV21-1 is an annotated pseudogene. The CDR3 totals 13 residues. This chain's CDR3 is CASTRTGHEKLFF. The CDR3 coding sequence is TGTGCCAGCACCCGGACAGGCCATGAAAAACTGTTTTTT.

In its sample, this clonotype was seen a few times. The chain links TRBV7-9 to TRBJ2-7; D perhaps matches TRBD2 (5 bases). Trimming removed 5 bases from V and 6 bases from J, with 14 bases in between. Germline-derived CDR1 and CDR2 are SEHNR and FQNEAQ (reference sequence). The CDR3 extends over 13 amino acids. The CDR3 nucleotides are TGTGCCAGCAGCCCAGAGGGCGGCCGCGAGCAGTACGTC. Protein: CASSPEGGREQYV.

This clonotype was detected a few times. This chain uses TRBV12-3 or TRBV12-4 with TRBJ2-2; a weak D match, TRBD1 (5 bases). The CDR3 spans 14 residues. Trimming removed 7 bases at V and 7 bases at J, with 16 bases between. The CDR3 nucleotides read TGTGCCAGCAACACGCAGGGAAGGGGCGGGGAGCTGTTTTTT. This translates into CASNTQGRGGELFF.